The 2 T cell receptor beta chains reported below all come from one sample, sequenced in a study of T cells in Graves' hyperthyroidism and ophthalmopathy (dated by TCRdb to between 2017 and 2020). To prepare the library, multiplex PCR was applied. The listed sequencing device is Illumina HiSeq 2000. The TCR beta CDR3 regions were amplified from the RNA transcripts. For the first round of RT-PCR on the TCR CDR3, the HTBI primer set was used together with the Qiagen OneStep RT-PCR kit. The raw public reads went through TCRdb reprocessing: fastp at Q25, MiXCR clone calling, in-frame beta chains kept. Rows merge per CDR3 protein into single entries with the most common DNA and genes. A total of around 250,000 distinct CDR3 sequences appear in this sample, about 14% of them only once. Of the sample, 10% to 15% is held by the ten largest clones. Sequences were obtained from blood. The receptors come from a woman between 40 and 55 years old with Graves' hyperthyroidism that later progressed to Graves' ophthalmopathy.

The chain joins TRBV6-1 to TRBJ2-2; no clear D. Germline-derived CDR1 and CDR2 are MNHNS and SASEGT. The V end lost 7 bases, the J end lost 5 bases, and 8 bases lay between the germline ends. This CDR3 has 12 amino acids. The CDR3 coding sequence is TGTGCCAGCACCCGACTGACCGGGGAGCTGTTTTTT. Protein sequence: CASTRLTGELFF.

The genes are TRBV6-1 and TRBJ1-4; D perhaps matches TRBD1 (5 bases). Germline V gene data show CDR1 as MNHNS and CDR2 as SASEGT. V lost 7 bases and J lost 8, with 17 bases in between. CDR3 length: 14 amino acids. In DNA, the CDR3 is TGTGCCAGCACCAAAGACAGAAGGGGAGAAAAACTGTTTTTT. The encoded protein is CASTKDRRGEKLFF.